This is a list of T cell receptor beta chains from one sample in a study of cytomegalovirus exposure and HLA in healthy donors. Assay used: immunoSEQ multiplex PCR; TCRdb lists only in-frame clones, some missing. The sample holds about 160,000 clones, 80% seen once. The specimen was PBMCs. These receptors were obtained from a male donor in good health and CMV-seropositive. CDR3s include the opening cysteine and the closing phenylalanine or tryptophan. Each record gives: J gene, V gene, clone size, D gene, CDR3 DNA, CDR3 protein. The D gene is left open where the match is weak. Clone size, where shown, is once, few, many, or a class for clones that have expanded.

TRBJ1-3 | TRBV27 | - | TRBD1 | TGTGCCAGCAGCCCGGGACAGGTGCTCTCTGGAAACACCATATATTTT | CASSPGQVLSGNTIYF
TRBJ2-1 | TRBV6-1 | - | TRBD2 | TGTGCCAGCACAATACTAGCGGGATCCTACAATGAGCAGTTCTTC | CASTILAGSYNEQFF
TRBJ2-5 | TRBV10-3 | - | TRBD2 | TGTGCCATCGGGGATAGCGGGAGAAGGAAAGAGACCCAGTACTTC | CAIGDSGRRKETQYF
TRBJ2-1 | TRBV6-1 | - | TRBD2 | TGTGCCAGCAACAAAAACACGAGGACTAGAGGGTTCTTC | CASNKNTRTRGFF
TRBJ1-2 | TRBV18 | - | TRBD1 | TGTGCCAGCTCGGCAGCGACAGGGCCTCACGGTGGCTACACCTTC | CASSAATGPHGGYTF
TRBJ2-1 | TRBV10-3 | - | TRBD2 | TGTGCCATCAGCTTGTTAGCTAGCGGCTACAATGAGCAGTTCTTC | CAISLLASGYNEQFF
TRBJ2-5 | TRBV5-8 | - | TRBD1 | TGTGCCAGCAGCCGCGGGACAGGGGGCGGTGAAGAGACCCAGTACTTC | CASSRGTGGGEETQYF
TRBJ2-1 | TRBV29-1 | - | TRBD2 | TGCAGCGCCGACCCTCTCCTAGCGGATACCTACAATGAGCAGTTCTTC | CSADPLLADTYNEQFF
TRBJ1-1 | TRBV5-1 | once | TRBD1 | TGCGCCAGCAGCCCACCGTGGAAGGGGGCAAACACTGAAGCTTTCTTT | CASSPPWKGANTEAFF
TRBJ2-2 | TRBV30 | - | TRBD2 | TGTGCCTGGAGTGCGACACTAGCGGGAGGGCCGGGCGGGGAGCTGTTTTTT | CAWSATLAGGPGGELFF
TRBJ2-7 | TRBV12-5 | few | - | TGTGCTAGTGGTTTGGCCCCTATCGAGCAGTACTTC | CASGLAPIEQYF
TRBJ1-6 | TRBV2 | - | TRBD1 | TGTGCCAGCAAGACAGGGCCAAATTCACCCCTCCACTTT | CASKTGPNSPLHF
TRBJ1-1 | TRBV18 | - | - | TGTGCCAGCTCACCATCGAAAGCAAACACTGAAGCTTTCTTT | CASSPSKANTEAFF
TRBJ2-5 | TRBV7-9 | few | - | TGTGCCAGCAGCTCACAGGGTGGACGAGAGACCCAGTACTTC | CASSSQGGRETQYF
TRBJ2-1 | TRBV11-3 | - | TRBD2 | TGTGCCAGCCGGGGGGGGAACAATGAGCAGTTCTTC | CASRGGNNEQFF
TRBJ2-4 | TRBV14 | - | TRBD2 | TGTGCCAGCAGCGATGTTCCGGGACTAGATTCTAAAAACATTCAGTACTTC | CASSDVPGLDSKNIQYF
TRBJ2-1 | TRBV10-3 | - | TRBD1 | TGTGCCATCAGTTGGACAGGGTCGGGCAATGAGCAGTTCTTC | CAISWTGSGNEQFF
TRBJ2-3 | TRBV23-1 | - | TRBD2 | TGCGCCAGCAGTCAATCGGGGCTAGCGGGTAGCACAGATACGCAGTATTTT | CASSQSGLAGSTDTQYF
TRBJ1-4 | TRBV9 | - | TRBD1 | TGTGCCAGCAGACTAACAGGGGGAGGAAAACTGTTTTTT | CASRLTGGGKLFF
TRBJ1-2 | TRBV11-2 | - | - | TGTGCCAGCAGCTTATCCGGAGGGAGTCTATATGGCTACACCTTC | CASSLSGGSLYGYTF
TRBJ2-1 | TRBV10-2 | few | - | TGCGCCAGCAGTCGACAGGAGATCTCCTACAATGAGCAGTTCTTC | CASSRQEISYNEQFF
TRBJ1-4 | TRBV18 | - | TRBD1 | TGTGCCAGCTCACCGACTAGACAGGGGGAAAAACTGTTTTTT | CASSPTRQGEKLFF
TRBJ2-7 | TRBV4-2 | - | - | TGTGCCAGCAGCCCCTATCAGGGGATCTCTGGCTCCGAGCAGTACTTC | CASSPYQGISGSEQYF
TRBJ1-1 | TRBV27 | - | - | TGTGCCAGCAGTTTTTGGCAGGGAGGCTCTGAAGCTTTCTTT | CASSFWQGGSEAFF
TRBJ1-2 | TRBV6-6 | - | - | TGTGCCAGCAGTTACTCGGACCAGGGTTATAACTATGGCTACACCTTC | CASSYSDQGYNYGYTF